This T cell receptor (beta chain) came from a study of cytomegalovirus exposure and HLA in healthy donors. PCR amplification relied on 60 Vbeta primers (plus 13 Jbeta primers). The method was immunoSEQ multiplex PCR; TCRdb's version includes in-frame clones alone and lacks a portion of them. The table shows 110,000 or so clones, with about 77% occurring only once. This clone was seen a single time. Germline V lookup: CDR1 SEHNR, CDR2 FQNEAQ (reference sequence). This CDR3 spans 16 amino acids. The germline V and J ends were trimmed by 1 base and 1 base, with 13 bases remaining between them. Sequencing was performed on PBMCs. The TCR comes from a woman under 40 in good health and CMV-seropositive. This chain joins TRBV7-9 and TRBJ1-1; no definite D call. The CDR3 DNA reads TGTGCCAGCAGCTTAGGCGGCGGAGCTACGAACACTGAAGCTTTCTTT. Translated, it gives CASSLGGGATNTEAFF.